This record concerns one T cell receptor (beta chain) sequence. Other DNA sequences from this sample encode an identical CDR3 as well. Measured with immunoSEQ multiplex PCR; TCRdb has only the in-frame clones, and not every one. Its table records more than 30,000 clones. The data belong to a study of T cells in women clearing cervical HPV infection. The sequence was collected from a woman between 18 and 75 years old with a cervical HPV16 infection that either progressed to CIN3+ or cleared (not recorded which). Sequenced: blood buffy coat.

The CDR3 is CASSWDRGPGNTIYF. Partial CDR3 DNA: TGTGCCAGCAGTTGGGACAGGGGGCCTGGAAACACC. V is TRBV5-4 and J is TRBJ1-3; 12 bases are a match to TRBD1. The read ends 3 residues before the CDR3 terminus; that terminus is restored from the germline J gene. This CDR3 is built from 15 residues. Germline CDR1 reads SGHNT; CDR2 reads YYREEE (reference sequence). J lost 2 bases, V lost 5 bases, and 2 bases had no gene match.